The 27 T cell receptor beta chains below all came from one sample that was sequenced in a study of blood T cell repertoires in COVID-19. Only in-frame clones appear in the TCRdb table, and some are missing; sequencing was by immunoSEQ multiplex PCR. The sample includes some 230,000 clones, roughly 84% of them seen just once. Sample: peripheral blood. The receptor source for this set is a man aged 45-65 years who had recovered from COVID-19.

CDR3 sequence reads: CASSQQGANNQPQHF. The CDR3 coding sequence is TGTGCCAGCAGCCAACAGGGGGCGAACAATCAGCCCCAGCATTTT. V is TRBV5-5 and J is TRBJ1-5; 9 nucleotides align to TRBD1. The V gene's germline CDR1 is SGHKS and CDR2 YYEKEE (reference sequence). The CDR3 totals 15 residues. After removal of 4 bases from V and 3 bases from J, the junction contained 5 bases not matched to a gene.

J is TRBJ2-1 and V is TRBV7-9, with 11 bases lining up with TRBD2. The CDR3 has 19 residues. V lost 0 bases and J lost 6; bases outside the gene matches: 13. CDR1 is SEHNR and CDR2 is FQNEAQ in the germline V gene (reference sequence). The CDR3 DNA is TGTGCCAGCAGCTTAGCCGGTTCGATAGCGGGAGGGCCGGGCAATGAGCAGTTCTTC. This codes for CASSLAGSIAGGPGNEQFF.

V is TRBV6-5 and J is TRBJ2-7, with D possibly being TRBD2 (5 bases). Germline assignment: CDR1 MNHEY and CDR2 SVGAGI. The CDR3 has 14 amino acids. The V and J ends lost 2 bases and 5 bases respectively, with 13 bases between them. CDR3 region: CASSYDRGNDEQYF. The CDR3 DNA follows: TGTGCCAGCAGTTACGATCGGGGTAACGACGAGCAGTACTTC.

This chain connects TRBV24-1 to TRBJ1-2; 8 positions agree with TRBD1. Germline V gives CDR1 KGHDR, CDR2 SFDVKD. The CDR3 extends over 16 amino acids. V was pared by 3 bases and J by 3 bases, with 8 bases of the junction left unmatched. DNA for the CDR3: TGTGCCACCAGTGATCCGCAGGGGGCGGATGACTATGGCTACACCTTC. Its translation: CATSDPQGADDYGYTF.

This sequence joins TRBV3-1 (or the pseudogene TRBV3-2) and TRBJ1-4, with 11 nucleotides matching TRBD1. After removal of 7 bases from V and 4 bases from J, the junction contained 5 bases not matched to a gene. The CDR3 spans 15 residues. The germline CDR1 and CDR2 sequences are LGHDT and YNNKEL (reference sequence). The DNA for the CDR3 is TGTGCCAGCACAAGGACAGGGGGCCATAATGAAAAACTGTTTTTT. It codes for CASTRTGGHNEKLFF.

This clone was detected only a few times. This rearrangement joins TRBV15 to TRBJ1-3; TRBD1 is a possible D gene (5 bases). Germline CDR1 reads LNHNV; CDR2 reads YYDKDF (reference sequence). The CDR3 sequence is 14 residues long. V was cut by 5 bases and J by 7 bases, with 15 bases left in between. The CDR3 DNA reads TGTGCCACCAGCGTACGGGACGGGAGGAACACCATATATTTT. It translates to CATSVRDGRNTIYF.

V usage is TRBV19 and J usage is TRBJ2-3; the match to TRBD2 covers 8 bases. CDR3 length: 16 residues. Trimming at V came to 3 bases and at J to 2 bases, leaving 7 bases not matched to a gene. The germline CDR1 and CDR2 sequences are LNHDA and SQIVND (reference sequence). The CDR3 protein is CASSMAIAGSTDTQYF. In DNA, the CDR3 is TGTGCCAGTAGTATGGCGATAGCGGGATCCACAGATACGCAGTATTTT.

This chain joins TRBV3-1 (or the pseudogene TRBV3-2) and TRBJ1-4; D unclear. This CDR3 spans 16 amino acids. CDR1 LGHDT and CDR2 YNNKEL come from the germline V gene (reference sequence). V lost 4 bases and J 5 bases, leaving 17 bases between the germline ends. The CDR3 reads CASSRLPVTQNEKLFF. CDR3 coding DNA: TGTGCCAGCAGCCGGCTCCCGGTGACTCAAAATGAAAAACTGTTTTTT.

This clone showed up just a few times. The chain joins TRBV9 to TRBJ1-5; TRBD1 might be the D (5 bases). The V gene lost 0 bases and the J gene lost 0 bases, with 10 bases spanning the gap. This CDR3 has 16 residues. The germline CDR1 and CDR2 sequences are SGDLS and YYNGEE. CDR3 nucleotide sequence: TGTGCCAGCAGCGTAGCCCAGGGTTATAGCAATCAGCCCCAGCATTTT. Residues: CASSVAQGYSNQPQHF.

This clone was detected only once. The CDR3 DNA reads TGTGCCAGTAGTATAGACACAACAGGGATAGGATTGGGTGAGCAGTTCTTC. It encodes CASSIDTTGIGLGEQFF. The V and J genes are TRBV19 and TRBJ2-1, with D perhaps TRBD1 (6 bases). V lost 0 bases, J lost 9 bases, and 21 bases lay in between. CDR1 is LNHDA, CDR2 SQIVND, per germline (reference sequence). The CDR3 sequence is 17 residues long.

V and J are TRBV28 and TRBJ1-1, with TRBD1 identical over 9 bases. The J segment lost 3 bases and the V segment lost 6 bases, leaving 5 bases of the junction unmatched. In germline, CDR1 is MDHEN, CDR2 SYDVKM. The CDR3 length is 14 residues. The CDR3: CASSSQGADTEAFF. The DNA for the CDR3 is TGTGCCAGCAGCTCACAGGGGGCTGACACTGAAGCTTTCTTT. The variable domain in full, with the rest retrieved from reference TRBV28 and TRBJ1-1, is DVKVTQSSRYLVKRTGEKVFLECVQDMDHENMFWYRQDPGLGLRLIYFSYDVKMKEKGDIPEGYSVSREKKERFSLILESASTNQTSMYLCASSSQGADTEAFFGQGTRLTVV.

The V and J genes are TRBV2 and TRBJ2-3; the match to TRBD2 covers 9 bases. Germline loops: CDR1 SNHLY, CDR2 FYNNEI. V lost 4 bases to trimming and J lost 2 bases; unmatched junction nucleotides: 13. The CDR3 length is 18 residues. The CDR3, as DNA: TGTGCCAGCAGTGCGGGAAGGATCCTAGCGGGACACACAGATACGCAGTATTTT. It encodes CASSAGRILAGHTDTQYF.

This sequence joins TRBV5-1 and TRBJ2-2, with 7 bases that match TRBD1. V was pared by 4 bases and J by 2 bases, with 8 bases of the junction left unmatched. The CDR3 has 16 amino acids. Per germline, CDR1 SGHRS and CDR2 YFSETQ. DNA for the CDR3: TGCGCCAGCAGCCCGTGGGGGACAGCTAACACCGGGGAGCTGTTTTTT. As protein: CASSPWGTANTGELFF. The full variable domain, rest sourced from reference TRBV5-1 and TRBJ2-2, is KAGVTQTPRYLIKTRGQQVTLSCSPISGHRSVSWYQQTPGQGLQFLFEYFSETQRNKGNFPGRFSGRQFSNSRSEMNVSTLELGDSALYLCASSPWGTANTGELFFGEGSRLTVL.

V usage is TRBV19 and J usage is TRBJ2-1; 11 bases fit TRBD2. CDR1 is LNHDA and CDR2 is SQIVND in the germline V gene (reference sequence). The CDR3 is 15 residues long. With V trimmed by 4 bases and J by 6 bases, 5 bases remained unmatched. CDR3 sequence (DNA): TGTGCCAGTAGTAACCTAGCGGGAGGTCGCAATGAGCAGTTCTTC. This sequence encodes CASSNLAGGRNEQFF.

This sequence joins TRBV28 and TRBJ2-7; 9 nucleotides align to TRBD1. The CDR3 contains 15 residues. J gave up 0 bases and V 6 bases, and 6 bases lay outside the gene matches. Germline lookup yields CDR1 MDHEN and CDR2 SYDVKM. In DNA form, the CDR3 reads TGTGCCAGCAGCAACAGGGGGCCTAGCTCCTACGAGCAGTACTTC. Translated, it gives CASSNRGPSSYEQYF. Looking up the rest from reference TRBV28 and TRBJ2-7 gives the full variable domain: DVKVTQSSRYLVKRTGEKVFLECVQDMDHENMFWYRQDPGLGLRLIYFSYDVKMKEKGDIPEGYSVSREKKERFSLILESASTNQTSMYLCASSNRGPSSYEQYFGPGTRLTVT.

This chain joins TRBV2 and TRBJ2-1; 9 bases align to TRBD1. V trimming: 9 bases; J trimming: 5 bases; junction bases outside the gene matches: 8. The CDR3 runs to 14 residues. Germline CDR1 is SNHLY and CDR2 is FYNNEI. The CDR3 spells CASQNRGRNNEQFF. The CDR3 DNA reads TGTGCCAGTCAAAACAGGGGGCGTAACAATGAGCAGTTCTTC.

This chain links TRBV27 with TRBJ2-7, with D possibly TRBD2 on 6 matching bases. Germline lookup yields CDR1 MNHEY and CDR2 SMNVEV (reference sequence). Trimming stripped 0 bases from V and 6 bases from J, with 15 bases between. The CDR3 contains 15 residues. CDR3 bases: TGTGCCAGCAGTTTATCGGCGGGGCATAAGGGCGAGCAGTACTTC. Its protein product is CASSLSAGHKGEQYF.

The chain uses TRBV5-1 and TRBJ2-6; weak D call: TRBD1 (7 bases). Trimming took off 1 base at V and 2 bases at J, with 16 bases between the two ends. Germline assignment: CDR1 SGHRS and CDR2 YFSETQ. The CDR3 covers 18 residues. The CDR3 protein is CASSLRSRGVTGANVLTF. The CDR3 DNA reads TGCGCCAGCAGCTTGAGGTCCAGGGGGGTAACTGGGGCCAACGTCCTGACTTTC. Combining the CDR3 with reference TRBV5-1 and TRBJ2-6 gives the whole variable domain KAGVTQTPRYLIKTRGQQVTLSCSPISGHRSVSWYQQTPGQGLQFLFEYFSETQRNKGNFPGRFSGRQFSNSRSEMNVSTLELGDSALYLCASSLRSRGVTGANVLTFGAGSRLTVL.

This chain joins TRBV6-4 and TRBJ1-2, with a weak D call TRBD1 (6 bases). The CDR3 covers 14 residues. Germline-derived CDR1 and CDR2 are MRHNA and SNTAGT. With 2 bases removed from V and 7 bases from J, the gap between germline ends came to 14 bases. The CDR3 loop reads CASSDGGWGSGYTF. The CDR3 nucleotides read TGTGCCAGCAGTGACGGGGGCTGGGGATCTGGCTACACCTTC.

CDR3 sequence reads: CASSYSDRARYGYTF. The CDR3 bases are TGTGCCAGCAGTTACTCGGACAGGGCCCGGTATGGCTACACCTTC. The chain joins TRBV6-6 to TRBJ1-2; 8 positions agree with TRBD1. This CDR3 has 15 residues. V gave up 0 bases and J gave up 5 bases; unmatched junction bases: 5. The germline V gene encodes CDR1 MNHNY and CDR2 SVGAGI (reference sequence).

The V call is TRBV6-5, the J call TRBJ2-7, with D uncertain. V was cut by 6 bases and J by 1 base, with 10 bases left in between. The CDR3 is 13 amino acids. Germline loops: CDR1 MNHEY, CDR2 SVGAGI. CDR3 residues: CASRYTLSYEQYF. In nucleotides, the CDR3 is TGTGCCAGCAGGTACACACTATCCTACGAGCAGTACTTC.

V and J are TRBV28 and TRBJ1-3; maybe TRBD1 (6 bases). This CDR3 contains 15 residues. Germline V lookup: CDR1 MDHEN, CDR2 SYDVKM. Trimming removed 5 bases at V and 2 bases at J, with 13 bases between. CDR3: CASSPAGAAGNTIYF. The CDR3 nucleotides are TGTGCCAGCAGTCCCGCAGGGGCGGCTGGAAACACCATATATTTT.

The chain uses TRBV9 and TRBJ1-1; D is unresolved. V lost 2 bases, J lost 0 bases, and 11 bases lay in between. The germline V gene encodes CDR1 SGDLS and CDR2 YYNGEE. The CDR3 has 15 residues. CDR3 residues: CASSVHPGMNTEAFF. DNA of the CDR3: TGTGCCAGCAGCGTTCATCCAGGTATGAACACTGAAGCTTTCTTT.

V gene TRBV7-9 combines with J gene TRBJ2-3, with 10 bases matching TRBD1. The CDR3 has 17 residues. Trimming cost V 5 bases and J 1 base; bases outside gene matches: 9. Looked up from germline, CDR1 is SEHNR and CDR2 is FQNEAQ (reference sequence). In nucleotides, the CDR3 is TGTGCCAGCAGCGCACCAGACAGGGGGCTTGGCACAGATACGCAGTATTTT. This codes for CASSAPDRGLGTDTQYF.

The J gene is TRBJ2-1, the V gene TRBV29-1, with 8 nucleotides matching TRBD1. V trimming: 2 bases; J trimming: 9 bases; junction bases outside the gene matches: 9. Germline V gene sequence: CDR1 SQVTM, CDR2 ANQGSEA. The CDR3 covers 14 residues. CDR3 in amino acids: CSVELDRVLSEQFF. The CDR3 DNA sequence: TGCAGCGTTGAACTGGACAGGGTCCTGTCTGAGCAGTTCTTC.

This chain links TRBV19 with TRBJ1-5; unclear D gene. Germline V gene data show CDR1 as LNHDA and CDR2 as SQIVND (reference sequence). The length of the CDR3 is 15 residues. V was pared by 2 bases and J by 1 base, with 9 bases between. CDR3 nucleotide sequence: TGTGCCAGTAGTATATTCTCCAGAAGCAATCAGCCCCAGCATTTT. Translation: CASSIFSRSNQPQHF. The full variable domain, rest sourced from reference TRBV19 and TRBJ1-5, is DGGITQSPKYLFRKEGQNVTLSCEQNLNHDAMYWYRQDPGQGLRLIYYSQIVNDFQKGDIAEGYSVSREKKESFPLTVTSAQKNPTAFYLCASSIFSRSNQPQHFGDGTRLSIL.

V gene TRBV6-5 combines with J gene TRBJ1-1, with 8 bases aligning to TRBD1. CDR3 size: 15 residues. V shed 4 bases and J 1 base; nucleotides not matched to a gene: 5. Germline V gives CDR1 MNHEY, CDR2 SVGAGI. In DNA form, the CDR3 reads TGTGCCAGCAGTTCACCCGACAGGGGGAACACTGAAGCTTTCTTT. Translation gives CASSSPDRGNTEAFF.